This T cell receptor beta chain was found in a study of T cell changes during pregnancy in multiple sclerosis. V lost 5 bases and J 4 bases, leaving 15 bases between the germline ends. This CDR3 has 15 amino acids. CDR1 is LGHNA and CDR2 is YNFKEQ in the germline V gene. Method: immunoSEQ multiplex PCR; TCRdb's copy keeps in-frame clones and lacks some. The repertoire holds 40,000 to 65,000 clones, with approximately 92% as singletons. The source material was CD4+ T cells from peripheral blood mononuclear cells, sampled in the third trimester of pregnancy. This chain uses TRBV4-2 with TRBJ1-5; D remains ambiguous. This receptor was identified in a female donor with multiple sclerosis, enrolled in a pregnancy study. The CDR3 here is CASSKGGVRNQPQHF. The CDR3 coding sequence is TGTGCCAGCAGCAAAGGCGGGGTAAGGAATCAGCCCCAGCATTTT.